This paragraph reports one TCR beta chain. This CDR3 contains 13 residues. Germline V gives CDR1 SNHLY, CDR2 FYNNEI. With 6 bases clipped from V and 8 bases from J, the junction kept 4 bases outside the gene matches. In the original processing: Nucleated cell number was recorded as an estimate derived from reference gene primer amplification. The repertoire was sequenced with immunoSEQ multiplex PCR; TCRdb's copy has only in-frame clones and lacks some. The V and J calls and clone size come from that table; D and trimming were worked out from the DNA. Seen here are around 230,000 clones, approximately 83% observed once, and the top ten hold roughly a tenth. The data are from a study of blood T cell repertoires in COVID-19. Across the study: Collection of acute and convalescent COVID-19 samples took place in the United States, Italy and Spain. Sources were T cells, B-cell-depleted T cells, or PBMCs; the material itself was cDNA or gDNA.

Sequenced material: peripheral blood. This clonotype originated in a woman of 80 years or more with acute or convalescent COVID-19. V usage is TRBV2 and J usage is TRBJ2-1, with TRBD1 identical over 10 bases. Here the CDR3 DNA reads TGTGCCAGCAGGACAGGGGGCACGGATGAGCAGTTCTTC. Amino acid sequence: CASRTGGTDEQFF. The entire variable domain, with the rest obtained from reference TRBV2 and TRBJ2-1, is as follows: EPEVTQTPSHQVTQMGQEVILRCVPISNHLYFYWYRQILGQKVEFLVSFYNNEISEKSEIFDDQFSVERPDGSNFTLKIRSTKLEDSAMYFCASRTGGTDEQFFGPGTRLTVL.